The 14 T cell receptor beta chains reported below all come from one sample, sequenced in a study of blood T cells in healthy people across ages. The use of a sample-barcoded 5' primer and a J-beta primer mix characterized a second PCR of about 6 to 11 cycles. TCRdb recomputed calls from the 5' RACE reads with MiXCR, one row per CDR3 protein. This table holds hundreds of thousands of distinct CDR3 sequences, approximately 30% found once. Sequencing was carried out using blood. Receptors originate from a woman aged 80 or over in good health.

The gene calls are TRBV6-1 and TRBJ1-1, with D unclear. Deletions cut 6 bases from V and 0 bases from J, with 11 bases between. Germline assignment: CDR1 MNHNS and CDR2 SASEGT. CDR3 length: 14 amino acids. The CDR3 loop is CASSKTELNTEAFF. CDR3 nucleotides: TGTGCCAGCAGCAAGACGGAATTGAACACTGAAGCTTTCTTT.

On this clonotype: Being one base from a much bigger clone, this may be a read error. The rearrangement joins TRBV15 to TRBJ2-4; the D gene is possibly TRBD1 (6 bases). Gene TRBJ2-5 matches the end of the DNA better, so the J call may be wrong. The CDR3 runs to 13 residues. Germline V gene data show CDR1 as LNHNV and CDR2 as YYDKDF (reference sequence). CDR3 region: CAASRTARETQYF. The CDR3 coding sequence is TGTGCCGCCAGCAGGACAGCCCGAGAGACCCAGTACTTC.

This clonotype was picked up many times. The CDR3 DNA is TGTGCCAGCAGCGGTCGAGGCGGCAGGGCCCTAGAGACCCAGTACTTC. Translation gives CASSGRGGRALETQYF. The chain joins TRBV2 to TRBJ2-5, with D tentatively TRBD1 (5 bases). In germline, CDR1 is SNHLY, CDR2 FYNNEI. The CDR3 sequence is 16 residues long. Trimming left V 6 bases short and J 4 bases short, with 21 bases between.

As regards this clonotype: A much larger clone differs by one base, so this may be a read error. This rearrangement joins TRBV2 to TRBJ2-5; 7 nucleotides agree with TRBD2. The CDR3 runs to 11 residues. V lost 11 bases, J lost 7 bases, and 7 bases stayed unmatched. CDR1 SNHLY and CDR2 FYNNEI come from the germline V gene. The CDR3 DNA sequence: TGTGCCGGCAACCCGGGGGGGACCCAGTACTTC. It encodes CAGNPGGTQYF.

This clonotype was found many times. The rearrangement uses TRBV6-5 and TRBJ2-5; 8 nucleotides align to TRBD1. CDR3 length: 15 residues. Germline values: CDR1 MNHEY, CDR2 SVGAGI. The trim removed 5 bases at V and 2 bases at J, leaving 7 bases unmatched. The CDR3 nucleotides are TGTGCCAGCAGTAAGGGACAGGTGGCACAAGAGACCCAGTACTTC. Protein sequence: CASSKGQVAQETQYF.

The chain has TRBV6-5 and TRBJ1-2; D is unresolved. The CDR3 length is 16 residues. The germline gives CDR1 MNHEY, CDR2 SVGAGI. V was trimmed by 1 base and J by 2 bases, leaving 14 bases between them. DNA for the CDR3: TGTGCCAGCAGTTACTTAGTGGCAGACTTCAACTATGGCTACACCTTC. Translation: CASSYLVADFNYGYTF.

In DNA form, the CDR3 reads TGTGCCAGCAGCCGGAAGACAGGGGACTACAATGAGCAGTTCTTC. This codes for CASSRKTGDYNEQFF. The chain uses TRBV11-2 and TRBJ2-1; 8 bases agree with TRBD1. The germline V gene encodes CDR1 SGHAT and CDR2 FQNNGV. V dropped 5 bases and J dropped 3; count of bases not matched to a gene: 6. The CDR3 length is 15 residues.

This clonotype was recorded many times. The J gene is TRBJ2-1, the V gene TRBV20-1; a possible D gene is TRBD2 (5 bases). This CDR3 region has 11 residues. Germline V CDR1 and CDR2: DFQATT, SNEGSKA (reference sequence). The V end was cut by 3 bases, the J end by 6 bases, with 6 bases between. This CDR3 reads CSARRANEQFF. CDR3 nucleotide sequence: TGCAGTGCTAGGAGGGCCAATGAGCAGTTCTTC.

The V call is TRBV6-2 or TRBV6-3, the J call TRBJ1-2; D not certain. The V end lost 6 bases, the J end lost 6 bases, and 8 bases lay between the germline ends. In germline, CDR1 is MNHEY, CDR2 SVGEGT. CDR3 length equals 11 residues. CDR3 nucleotides: TGTGCCAGCAGACTTTTAGATGGCTACACCTTC. Protein: CASRLLDGYTF.

This clonotype was observed at least ten times. J is TRBJ2-5 and V is TRBV3-1; no clear D. V was cut by 0 bases and J by 5 bases, with 4 bases left in between. This CDR3 region has 12 residues. Germline CDR1 and CDR2: LGHDT and YNNKEL (reference sequence). For the CDR3, the DNA is TGTGCCAGCAGCCAAGATATGGAGACCCAGTACTTC. Residues: CASSQDMETQYF.

The rearrangement links TRBV30 to TRBJ1-5; 9 bases map to TRBD1. This CDR3 has 15 amino acids. The ends lost 5 bases at V and 5 bases at J; junction bases unmatched: 10. CDR1 and CDR2 (germline): GTSNPN, SVGIG (reference sequence). The CDR3 sequence is CAWGPWDREDQPQHF. The CDR3 DNA sequence: TGTGCCTGGGGACCCTGGGACAGGGAGGATCAGCCCCAGCATTTT.

CDR3 amino acids: CASSSGLAGGSSYEQYF. The CDR3 coding sequence is TGCGCCAGCAGTTCGGGACTAGCGGGGGGCAGCTCCTACGAGCAGTACTTC. V usage is TRBV5-1 and J usage is TRBJ2-7; 15 bases are shared with TRBD2. V shed 5 bases, J shed 0 bases, and the junction held 6 bases outside the gene matches. The CDR3 totals 17 residues. Germline assignment: CDR1 SGHRS and CDR2 YFSETQ.

The rearrangement links TRBV12-3 or TRBV12-4 to TRBJ1-2; D unclear. V gave up 6 bases and J gave up 3 bases, with 14 bases separating them. This CDR3 contains 14 residues. CDR3 region: CASSRSPWDYGYTF. CDR3 nucleotide sequence: TGTGCCAGCAGCCGCAGCCCCTGGGACTATGGCTACACCTTC.

The sample holds many counts of this clonotype. This chain uses TRBV4-2 with TRBJ2-5; 7 nucleotides match TRBD2. The junction had 10 bases not matched to a gene; V was cut back by 1 base and J by 5 bases. CDR1 LGHNA and CDR2 YNFKEQ come from the germline V gene. The CDR3 has 16 amino acids. The CDR3 region has the DNA TGTGCCAGCAGCCAAGGGGGCAGCGGGGTGGCGGAGACCCAGTACTTC. Amino acid sequence: CASSQGGSGVAETQYF.